This T cell receptor (beta chain) was observed in a study of beta chain features in type 1 diabetes. Expressed TCRB transcripts were sequenced after all isolated RNA was converted to cDNA. Sequenced by immunoSEQ multiplex PCR; TCRdb stores in-frame clones only, minus some. Of 220,000 or so clones in the sample, around 68% were seen once. The CDR3 covers 15 residues. Trimming removed 8 bases from V and 4 bases from J; junction bases left unmatched: 11. The germline V gene has CDR1 MNHEY and CDR2 SVGAGI. The receptor comes from a man aged 25 to 40 in good health. The specimen sequenced was naive CD4+ T cells from blood. The chain recombines TRBV6-5 with TRBJ1-3; 7 bases line up with TRBD1. The CDR3 nucleotides read TGTGCCAGCGCCGAACAGGGGTTAAGCGGAAACACCATATATTTT. Translation: CASAEQGLSGNTIYF.